The next 31 T cell receptor beta chains were all read from a single sample in a study of PD-1 blockade in classical Hodgkin lymphoma. Brentuximab vedotin exposure varied among the patients, all of whom had relapsed after autologous stem cell transplantation. Using immunoSEQ multiplex PCR, the repertoire was profiled, and TCRdb retains in-frame clones only, with some absent. The repertoire consists of 70,000 or so clones, with 71% occurring once and the leading ten covering approximately 9.1%. The sequences come from peripheral blood mononuclear cells (PBMCs), collected before the second cycle of nivolumab. The receptors derive from a human donor with classical Hodgkin lymphoma.

This chain links TRBV30 with TRBJ1-2; the D gene is possibly TRBD1 (5 bases). The CDR3 covers 13 residues. Trimming took off 4 bases at V and 8 bases at J, with 17 bases between the two ends. CDR1 GTSNPN and CDR2 SVGIG come from the germline V gene (reference sequence). CDR3 region: CAWNWGPTGGYTF. CDR3 sequence (DNA): TGTGCCTGGAACTGGGGCCCTACCGGAGGCTACACCTTC.

V usage is TRBV6-1 and J usage is TRBJ2-5; 10 bases agree with TRBD2. Germline V gene lookup returns CDR1 MNHNS and CDR2 SASEGT. Unmatched junction bases numbered 8, after V lost 2 bases and J lost 5 bases. The CDR3 is made up of 16 amino acids. The CDR3 region has the DNA TGTGCCAGCAGTGAACTTCCTAGCGGGAGCGGGGAGACCCAGTACTTC. Its translation: CASSELPSGSGETQYF.

For this clone: Other nucleotide sequences in the sample specify the same CDR3. This chain joins TRBV21-1 and TRBJ2-3; the D segment call TRBD2 is taken from the table without a DNA check. TRBV21-1 is described as a pseudogene. CDR3 length: 12 amino acids. CDR3 in amino acids: CASSKGGDTQYF. The CDR3 region has the DNA TGTGCCAGCAGCAAGGGGGGAGATACGCAGTATTTT.

This chain uses TRBV4-1 with TRBJ2-7, with D maybe TRBD1 (6 bases). This CDR3 is 16 amino acids long. The germline V gene encodes CDR1 MGHRA and CDR2 YSYEKL. V was shortened by 3 bases and J by 2 bases, with 17 bases between the two germline ends. In DNA form, the CDR3 reads TGCGCCAGCAGCCACCTCGGACAGACCTCGCCCTACGAGCAGTACTTC. Protein sequence: CASSHLGQTSPYEQYF.

This chain connects TRBV10-1 to TRBJ2-1; D is perhaps TRBD1 or TRBD2 (5 bases each). The CDR3 has 16 residues. Germline loops: CDR1 WNHNN, CDR2 SYGVQD (reference sequence). V was cut by 4 bases and J by 0 bases, with 13 bases left in between. The CDR3 here is CASSAARGSSYNEQFF. DNA for the CDR3: TGCGCCAGCAGTGCCGCGAGGGGCAGCTCCTACAATGAGCAGTTCTTC.

The chain is built from TRBV6-1 and TRBJ2-7; D gene unclear. This CDR3 region has 10 residues. With 3 bases removed from V and 5 bases from J, the gap between germline ends came to 2 bases. Germline CDR1 reads MNHNS; CDR2 reads SASEGT. The DNA of the CDR3 is TGTGCCAGCAGTGATAACGAGCAGTACTTC. Protein sequence: CASSDNEQYF.

The chain employs TRBV2 and TRBJ1-1, with 8 bases identical to TRBD1. The J segment lost 5 bases and the V segment lost 10 bases, leaving 3 bases of the junction unmatched. Germline-derived CDR1 and CDR2 are SNHLY and FYNNEI. This CDR3 region has 11 residues. This CDR3 reads CATDRETEAFF. DNA of the CDR3: TGTGCCACGGACAGGGAAACTGAAGCTTTCTTT.

This clone showed up just once. CDR3 DNA: TGTGCCAGCAGTTACACGGGACAGGGGAACTATGGCTACACCTTC. Translating it yields CASSYTGQGNYGYTF. The chain employs TRBV6-5 and TRBJ1-2, with 10 bases that match TRBD1. This CDR3 is 15 amino acids long. V dropped 2 bases and J dropped 2; count of bases not matched to a gene: 2. The germline V gene encodes CDR1 MNHEY and CDR2 SVGAGI.

This chain uses TRBV7-8 with TRBJ1-1, with TRBD1 identical over 7 bases. Germline assignment: CDR1 SGHVS and CDR2 FQNEAQ. With V trimmed by 5 bases and J by 2 bases, 5 bases remained unmatched. The CDR3 length is 14 residues. The CDR3 DNA is TGTGCCAGCAGCCGTAGGGGGCACAACACTGAAGCTTTCTTT. Residues: CASSRRGHNTEAFF.

This rearrangement joins TRBV15 to TRBJ2-5; TRBD2 matches 10 bases. Germline V gene data show CDR1 as LNHNV and CDR2 as YYDKDF (reference sequence). This CDR3 region has 18 residues. The ends lost 5 bases at V and 4 bases at J; junction bases unmatched: 16. CDR3 sequence: CATSSPVAGGMDRETQYF. The CDR3 coding sequence is TGTGCCACCAGCTCCCCCGTAGCGGGGGGAATGGACCGAGAGACCCAGTACTTC.

V is TRBV4-1 and J is TRBJ1-6; D ambiguous. Germline CDR1 is MGHRA and CDR2 is YSYEKL. The length of the CDR3 is 17 residues. The V gene lost 0 bases and the J gene lost 0 bases, with 9 bases spanning the gap. CDR3 loop: CASSQDIGHSYNSPLHF. For the CDR3, the DNA is TGCGCCAGCAGCCAAGATATAGGCCACTCCTATAATTCACCCCTCCACTTT.

The V and J genes are TRBV29-1 and TRBJ1-1, with D perhaps TRBD1 (5 bases). V lost 5 bases and J lost 4, with 14 bases in between. CDR3 size: 13 residues. CDR1 is SQVTM, CDR2 ANQGSEA, per germline. In nucleotides, the CDR3 is TGCAGCGTTAGGGACTCCGTTGGCACTGAAGCTTTCTTT. This encodes CSVRDSVGTEAFF. The entire variable domain, with the rest obtained from reference TRBV29-1 and TRBJ1-1, is as follows: SAVISQKPSRDICQRGTSLTIQCQVDSQVTMMFWYRQQPGQSLTLIATANQGSEATYESGFVIDKFPISRPNLTFSTLTVSNMSPEDSSIYLCSVRDSVGTEAFFGQGTRLTVV.

This clone was picked up one time. This chain connects TRBV9 to TRBJ1-1; D not certain. Germline CDR1 is SGDLS and CDR2 is YYNGEE. The ends were cut back, 4 bases at V and 4 bases at J, with 20 bases in the middle. This CDR3 comprises 16 residues. Written as DNA, the CDR3 is TGTGCCAGCAGCTCCCGAGGTAGCAGGATTACCACTGAAGCTTTCTTT. It translates to CASSSRGSRITTEAFF.

The chain couples TRBV5-4 to TRBJ2-3; 8 positions agree with TRBD2. This CDR3 is 15 amino acids long. Germline CDR1 and CDR2: SGHNT and YYREEE (reference sequence). The J segment lost 6 bases and the V segment lost 0 bases, leaving 6 bases of the junction unmatched. CDR3 bases: TGTGCCAGCAGCTTGGCGGGACGCGGGGGGGATACGCAGTATTTT. Translation: CASSLAGRGGDTQYF.

The rearrangement joins TRBV23-1 to TRBJ2-7; D gene unclear. TRBV23-1 has ORF status, its function being uncertain. V dropped 5 bases and J dropped 7 bases, with 12 bases sitting between them. CDR3 length: 12 amino acids. CDR3 amino acids: CASSCLREEQYF. CDR3 sequence (DNA): TGCGCCAGCAGTTGCCTCCGTGAGGAGCAGTACTTC.

The rearrangement joins TRBV19 to TRBJ1-2; D unclear. In germline, CDR1 is LNHDA, CDR2 SQIVND (reference sequence). This CDR3 is 13 amino acids long. The V end lost 3 bases, the J end lost 5 bases, and 10 bases lay between the germline ends. This chain's CDR3 is CASSIPTEYGYTF. CDR3 nucleotide sequence: TGTGCCAGTAGTATCCCGACTGAGTATGGCTACACCTTC.

The chain is built from TRBV30 and TRBJ1-1; D is possibly TRBD1 (5 bases). The V and J ends lost 4 bases and 0 bases respectively, with 15 bases between them. The CDR3 has 15 residues. CDR1 is GTSNPN and CDR2 is SVGIG in the germline V gene (reference sequence). DNA for the CDR3: TGTGCCTGGATCCCTCAGGGTGGGGTGAACACTGAAGCTTTCTTT. As protein: CAWIPQGGVNTEAFF.

The genes are TRBV6-1 and TRBJ1-1; TRBD1 might be the D (5 bases). Germline CDR1 is MNHNS and CDR2 is SASEGT. The length of the CDR3 is 14 residues. V lost 7 bases and J 1 base, leaving 13 bases between the germline ends. CDR3 sequence: CASTITGPNTEAFF. The CDR3 region has the DNA TGTGCCAGCACAATCACAGGCCCGAACACTGAAGCTTTCTTT.

The chain uses TRBV19 and TRBJ1-1; 8 bases are shared with TRBD1. The trim removed 5 bases at V and 1 base at J, leaving 3 bases unmatched. CDR1 is LNHDA and CDR2 is SQIVND in the germline V gene (reference sequence). This CDR3 has 14 amino acids. CDR3 sequence (DNA): TGTGCCAGTAGTTTTGGACAGGGGAACACTGAAGCTTTCTTT. Its translation: CASSFGQGNTEAFF.

This chain joins TRBV6-5 and TRBJ1-2, with TRBD1 as a possible D gene (5 bases). The V and J ends lost 5 bases and 8 bases respectively, with 21 bases between them. CDR1 and CDR2 from the germline V gene are MNHEY and SVGAGI. The CDR3 runs 15 residues. The CDR3 protein is CASSLTRGYRGGYTF. CDR3 bases: TGTGCCAGCAGTCTTACTCGGGGGTACCGGGGAGGCTACACCTTC.

The genes are TRBV29-1 and TRBJ1-1, with TRBD1 matching over 7 bases. Germline assignment: CDR1 SQVTM and CDR2 ANQGSEA. The CDR3 covers 13 residues. J gave up 3 bases and V 2 bases, and 3 bases lay outside the gene matches. DNA for the CDR3: TGCAGCGTTGAAAGAACAGGGGACACTGAAGCTTTCTTT. This gives the protein CSVERTGDTEAFF.

The chain carries TRBV6-1 and TRBJ1-2; no definite D call. Germline V gene lookup returns CDR1 MNHNS and CDR2 SASEGT. The CDR3 totals 14 residues. Trimming took off 4 bases at V and 8 bases at J, with 17 bases between the two ends. CDR3 nucleotides: TGTGCCAGCAGTGCCCGCGGACTGGGAAGGGGCTACACCTTC. It codes for CASSARGLGRGYTF.

J is TRBJ2-1 and V is TRBV2, with a possible D match to TRBD1 (6 bases). V was shortened by 8 bases and J by 9 bases, with 14 bases between the two germline ends. Germline CDR1 reads SNHLY; CDR2 reads FYNNEI. The CDR3 contains 12 residues. CDR3 sequence: CASGSGGSEQFF. DNA of the CDR3: TGTGCCAGCGGGTCTGGGGGCAGTGAGCAGTTCTTC. Full variable domain (outside the CDR3, taken from reference TRBV2 and TRBJ2-1): EPEVTQTPSHQVTQMGQEVILRCVPISNHLYFYWYRQILGQKVEFLVSFYNNEISEKSEIFDDQFSVERPDGSNFTLKIRSTKLEDSAMYFCASGSGGSEQFFGPGTRLTVL.

This sequence joins TRBV7-8 and TRBJ1-2; TRBD1 aligns across 10 bases. The ends lost 4 bases at V and 4 bases at J; junction bases unmatched: 12. CDR1 SGHVS and CDR2 FQNEAQ come from the germline V gene. This CDR3 has 17 residues. In DNA, the CDR3 is TGTGCCAGCAGCTACCGGGACAGGGGTCCGTCGAGCTATGGCTACACCTTC. Translated: CASSYRDRGPSSYGYTF.

This clone was counted only a few times. The chain carries TRBV14 and TRBJ2-7, with 10 bases matching TRBD2. V lost 4 bases and J lost 1; bases outside the gene matches: 7. There are 16 residues in the CDR3. From germline, CDR1 is SGHDN and CDR2 FVKESK. CDR3: CASSPQGAGGSYEQYF. CDR3 bases: TGTGCCAGCAGCCCCCAGGGAGCGGGAGGGTCCTACGAGCAGTACTTC.

This clone was recorded a few times. The chain is built from TRBV9 and TRBJ2-5, with 13 nucleotides matching TRBD2. Germline CDR1 reads SGDLS; CDR2 reads YYNGEE. The CDR3 consists of 16 residues. J gave up 3 bases and V 3 bases, and 5 bases lay outside the gene matches. CDR3 sequence (DNA): TGTGCCAGCAGCGCCTCTACTAGCGGGAGGGAAGAGACCCAGTACTTC. Translation gives CASSASTSGREETQYF. The full variable domain, rest sourced from reference TRBV9 and TRBJ2-5, is DSGVTQTPKHLITATGQRVTLRCSPRSGDLSVYWYQQSLDQGLQFLIQYYNGEERAKGNILERFSAQQFPDLHSELNLSSLELGDSALYFCASSASTSGREETQYFGPGTRLLVL.

This clone occurred a few times. The chain recombines TRBV19 with TRBJ2-7, with D tentatively TRBD1 (5 bases). The V end lost 5 bases, the J end lost 2 bases, and 13 bases lay between the germline ends. This CDR3 has 14 amino acids. Germline CDR1 is LNHDA and CDR2 is SQIVND (reference sequence). Here the CDR3 reads CASSYSVGAYEQYF. As DNA, the CDR3 is TGTGCCAGTAGTTATTCCGTAGGGGCCTACGAGCAGTACTTC.

The chain joins TRBV7-9 to TRBJ2-3; D remains unclear. The V and J ends lost 7 bases and 3 bases respectively, with 11 bases between them. The CDR3 totals 13 residues. Germline assignment: CDR1 SEHNR and CDR2 FQNEAQ (reference sequence). CDR3 sequence (DNA): TGTGCCAGCATCGCTTCTCGTACAGATACGCAGTATTTT. It specifies CASIASRTDTQYF.

The chain uses TRBV6-1 and TRBJ1-6, with no clear D. V gave up 4 bases and J gave up 11 bases, with 15 bases separating them. Germline CDR1 is MNHNS and CDR2 is SASEGT. The CDR3 runs 14 residues. The CDR3 is CASSVGVPRAPLHF. CDR3 DNA sequence: TGTGCCAGCAGTGTAGGCGTCCCTAGGGCACCCCTCCACTTT.

The V and J genes are TRBV6-6 and TRBJ2-7; 7 nucleotides match TRBD1. This CDR3 spans 14 amino acids. Trimming removed 2 bases from V and 6 bases from J; junction bases left unmatched: 7. From germline, CDR1 is MNHNY and CDR2 SVGAGI (reference sequence). The CDR3 reads CASSYPGTAREQYF. CDR3 bases: TGTGCCAGCAGTTACCCCGGGACAGCTCGCGAGCAGTACTTC.

The CDR3: CASNPPTWRGYTGELFF. The CDR3 nucleotides read TGTGCCAGCAACCCTCCCACTTGGCGGGGCTACACCGGGGAGCTGTTTTTT. The chain is built from TRBV7-2 and TRBJ2-2; TRBD2 might be the D (6 bases). Trimming shortened V by 7 bases and J by 3 bases, and 21 bases separated the two germline ends. Germline lookup yields CDR1 SGHTA and CDR2 FQGNSA. The CDR3 loop spans 17 amino acids.